Below, 3 T cell receptor beta chains from the same sample are listed, as sequenced in a study of blood T cell repertoires in COVID-19. Generated by immunoSEQ multiplex PCR, the TCRdb table keeps only in-frame clones and is missing some. There are some 250,000 clones in the sample; 80% to 90% occur only once, and 4.5% to 7% lies in the top ten. Sequenced: peripheral blood. The origin of the receptors is a man older than 75 with acute or convalescent COVID-19.

The chain combines TRBV11-2 with TRBJ2-1; TRBD2 aligns across 11 bases. This CDR3 comprises 16 residues. The germline CDR1 and CDR2 sequences are SGHAT and FQNNGV. The V segment lost 6 bases and the J segment 4 bases; nucleotides outside the gene matches: 8. CDR3 region: CASSRIAGGQYNEQFF. The DNA of the CDR3 is TGTGCCAGCAGTAGAATAGCGGGAGGGCAATACAATGAGCAGTTCTTC.

This rearrangement joins TRBV20-1 to TRBJ1-2; 8 nucleotides align to TRBD1. CDR1 and CDR2 (germline): DFQATT, SNEGSKA (reference sequence). The CDR3 runs 11 residues. CDR3 protein: CRPGGGSGYTF. DNA for the CDR3: TGCAGGCCAGGGGGCGGGAGTGGCTACACCTTC.

This chain's CDR3 is CASSQSSLAASQETQYF. CDR3 in DNA: TGTGCCAGCAGCCAATCGTCGCTAGCGGCCTCCCAAGAGACCCAGTACTTC. The genes are TRBV3-1 (or the pseudogene TRBV3-2) and TRBJ2-5, with 7 bases identical to TRBD2. V shed 2 bases and J 1 base; nucleotides not matched to a gene: 10. CDR1 is LGHDT, CDR2 YNNKEL, per germline (reference sequence). This CDR3 is built from 17 residues.